The 30 T cell receptor beta chains below were found in one sample sequenced in a study of T cell changes during pregnancy in multiple sclerosis. Using immunoSEQ multiplex PCR, the repertoire was profiled, and TCRdb retains in-frame clones only, with some absent. The table shows tens of thousands of clones, with approximately 92% occurring only once. Source: peripheral blood, taken in the second trimester of pregnancy. The receptors here all came from a female donor with multiple sclerosis, enrolled in a pregnancy study.

The V and J genes are TRBV6-6 and TRBJ1-1; 9 positions agree with TRBD1. CDR3 length equals 16 residues. V shed 4 bases and J 5 bases; nucleotides not matched to a gene: 11. CDR1 is MNHNY and CDR2 is SVGAGI in the germline V gene (reference sequence). The CDR3 sequence is CASSSESGTGRTEAFF. The CDR3 DNA reads as TGTGCCAGCAGTTCTGAATCCGGGACAGGGAGGACTGAAGCTTTCTTT.

V usage is TRBV12-5 and J usage is TRBJ2-3; TRBD2 aligns across 7 bases. The junction had 8 bases not matched to a gene; V was cut back by 8 bases and J by 3 bases. The CDR3 runs to 14 residues. CDR1 LGHNT and CDR2 FRNRAP come from the germline V gene. The CDR3, as DNA: TGTGCTAGTAAGCTAGCGGATGGTACAGATACGCAGTATTTT. This codes for CASKLADGTDTQYF.

The chain joins TRBV11-3 to TRBJ2-1; 8 positions agree with TRBD2. The J segment lost 7 bases and the V segment lost 5 bases, leaving 10 bases of the junction unmatched. The germline gives CDR1 SGHNT, CDR2 YENEEA. CDR3 size: 15 residues. DNA for the CDR3: TGTGCCAGCAGCCGCTTGGCGGGAGGCATGAATGAGCAGTTCTTC. Translating gives CASSRLAGGMNEQFF.

The chain links TRBV7-8 to TRBJ1-5, with 9 positions matching TRBD1. CDR1 SGHVS and CDR2 FQNEAQ come from the germline V gene. There are 17 residues in the CDR3. The V and J ends lost 5 bases and 2 bases, in that order; junction bases with no gene match: 10. CDR3: CASSRGQGGLGNQPQHF. CDR3 bases: TGTGCCAGCAGCCGGGGACAGGGAGGTTTAGGCAATCAGCCCCAGCATTTT.

There are many counts of this clone. The chain carries TRBV28 and TRBJ2-7; possible D gene TRBD2, 6 bases. Germline values: CDR1 MDHEN, CDR2 SYDVKM. V lost 3 bases, J lost 1 base, and 7 bases lay in between. This CDR3 comprises 13 residues. CDR3 coding DNA: TGTGCCAGCAGTTTGGAGGGATCCTACGAGCAGTACTTC. As protein: CASSLEGSYEQYF. The variable domain in full, completed from reference TRBV28 and TRBJ2-7, reads DVKVTQSSRYLVKRTGEKVFLECVQDMDHENMFWYRQDPGLGLRLIYFSYDVKMKEKGDIPEGYSVSREKKERFSLILESASTNQTSMYLCASSLEGSYEQYFGPGTRLTVT.

The chain recombines TRBV28 with TRBJ2-7, with TRBD1 matching over 11 bases. V dropped 6 bases and J dropped 0; count of bases not matched to a gene: 4. Germline loops: CDR1 MDHEN, CDR2 SYDVKM. This CDR3 spans 15 amino acids. This CDR3 is CASRWTGGTSYEQYF. The DNA for the CDR3 is TGTGCCAGCAGGTGGACAGGGGGCACCTCCTACGAGCAGTACTTC.

The chain employs TRBV6-5 and TRBJ1-6; 8 positions agree with TRBD1. In germline, CDR1 is MNHEY, CDR2 SVGAGI. The CDR3 length is 15 residues. The V and J ends lost 5 bases and 7 bases, in that order; junction bases with no gene match: 7. CDR3 sequence (DNA): TGTGCCAGCAGTCCAACGACAGGGGCGAATTCACCCCTCCACTTT. This gives the protein CASSPTTGANSPLHF.

V is TRBV5-1 and J is TRBJ1-6; D gene unclear. Per the germline V gene, CDR1 is SGHRS and CDR2 is YFSETQ. Trimming pared 5 bases from V and 5 bases from J, leaving 11 bases between. The CDR3 is made up of 14 amino acids. CDR3 coding DNA: TGCGCCAGCAGTGAGGGCGGAAATAATTCACCCCTCCACTTT. Amino acids: CASSEGGNNSPLHF.

V and J are TRBV5-6 and TRBJ1-2; 9 positions match TRBD1. The CDR3 loop spans 14 amino acids. Germline V CDR1 and CDR2: SGHDT, YYEEEE. V shed 0 bases, J shed 6 bases, and the junction held 3 bases outside the gene matches. This CDR3 is CASSLGDRENGYTF. The CDR3 nucleotides read TGTGCCAGCAGCTTGGGGGACAGGGAAAATGGCTACACCTTC.

The chain couples TRBV29-1 to TRBJ2-3; 8 bases are a match to TRBD1. The CDR3 extends over 12 amino acids. Looked up from germline, CDR1 is SQVTM and CDR2 is ANQGSEA. The junction had 4 bases not matched to a gene; V was cut back by 7 bases and J by 4 bases. In DNA, the CDR3 is TGCAGCGGGACGGACAGGGCAGATACGCAGTATTTT. Its translation is CSGTDRADTQYF.

J is TRBJ2-5 and V is TRBV5-4; the match to TRBD1 covers 8 bases. From germline, CDR1 is SGHNT and CDR2 YYREEE (reference sequence). The CDR3 contains 14 residues. J gave up 1 base and V 6 bases, and 5 bases lay outside the gene matches. Here the CDR3 reads CASTVGQGQETQYF. The CDR3 DNA reads TGTGCCAGCACCGTCGGACAGGGCCAAGAGACCCAGTACTTC. Variable domain in full (rest from reference TRBV5-4 and TRBJ2-5): ETGVTQSPTHLIKTRGQQVTLRCSSQSGHNTVSWYQQALGQGPQFIFQYYREEENGRGNFPPRFSGLQFPNYSSELNVNALELDDSALYLCASTVGQGQETQYFGPGTRLLVL.

V usage is TRBV11-3 and J usage is TRBJ2-1; possibly TRBD1 for D (5 bases). The CDR3 is 13 residues long. Germline V CDR1 and CDR2: SGHNT, YENEEA. V lost 0 bases to trimming and J lost 5 bases, with 5 bases between them. CDR3 in DNA: TGTGCCAGCAGCTTAGAGGGGCACAATGAGCAGTTCTTC. It yields the protein CASSLEGHNEQFF. The entire variable domain, with the rest obtained from reference TRBV11-3 and TRBJ2-1, is as follows: EAGVVQSPRYKIIEKKQPVAFWCNPISGHNTLYWYLQNLGQGPELLIRYENEEAVDDSQLPKDRFSAERLKGVDSTLKIQPAELGDSAVYLCASSLEGHNEQFFGPGTRLTVL.

The chain recombines TRBV19 with TRBJ2-2; D is possibly TRBD1 (6 bases). Germline-derived CDR1 and CDR2 are LNHDA and SQIVND (reference sequence). V was trimmed by 5 bases and J by 4 bases, leaving 11 bases between them. The CDR3 is made up of 14 amino acids. The CDR3 DNA reads TGTGCCAGTAGTCGGGACACCTTCACCGGGGAGCTGTTTTTT. Amino acids: CASSRDTFTGELFF.

The genes are TRBV7-9 and TRBJ1-1; D uncertain. The germline V gene encodes CDR1 SEHNR and CDR2 FQNEAQ (reference sequence). V shed 7 bases and J shed 5 bases, with 8 bases lying between them. The CDR3 contains 11 residues. The CDR3 spells CASTQETEAFF. The CDR3 DNA sequence: TGTGCCAGCACTCAAGAGACTGAAGCTTTCTTT.

This sequence joins TRBV5-6 and TRBJ1-4; D is undetermined. Trimming took 0 bases from V and 5 from J, leaving 8 bases between them. Germline CDR1 and CDR2: SGHDT and YYEEEE. This CDR3 spans 14 amino acids. The CDR3 DNA sequence: TGTGCCAGCAGCTTGGCCGGTCCCAATGAAAAACTGTTTTTT. As protein: CASSLAGPNEKLFF.

The genes are TRBV9 and TRBJ2-3, with 10 positions matching TRBD2. After removal of 3 bases from V and 1 base from J, the junction contained 8 bases not matched to a gene. Germline-derived CDR1 and CDR2 are SGDLS and YYNGEE. CDR3 length: 17 amino acids. The CDR3 nucleotides read TGTGCCAGCAGCGCGAGACTAGCGGGTACCGGCACAGATACGCAGTATTTT. It encodes CASSARLAGTGTDTQYF.

Written as DNA, the CDR3 is TGTGCCACCGGTAAGAACACTGAAGCTTTCTTT. Amino acid sequence: CATGKNTEAFF. The chain uses TRBV10-3 and TRBJ1-1; unclear D gene. The V end was cut by 10 bases, the J end by 1 base, with 7 bases between. Germline CDR1 and CDR2: ENHRY and SYGVKD. This CDR3 has 11 residues.

This clone was seen only once. This CDR3 reads CASSGRGTNEKLFF. The CDR3 DNA reads TGTGCCAGTAGTGGCAGGGGAACAAATGAAAAACTGTTTTTT. This chain uses TRBV19 with TRBJ1-4; a possible D gene is TRBD1 (6 bases). CDR3 length equals 14 residues. Trimming left V 5 bases short and J 5 bases short, with 12 bases between. Germline assignment: CDR1 LNHDA and CDR2 SQIVND (reference sequence).

This clone was seen a single time. The chain employs TRBV7-2 and TRBJ1-3, with TRBD1 identical over 9 bases. The CDR3 totals 16 residues. The germline V gene encodes CDR1 SGHTA and CDR2 FQGNSA. Losses at the gene ends were 1 base for V and 5 bases for J; bases not matched to a gene: 6. CDR3 coding DNA: TGTGCCAGCAGCTTAGTAGGGACAGGGAACCGAAACACCATATATTTT. Protein sequence: CASSLVGTGNRNTIYF.

This clone has just one count. This chain links TRBV6-1 with TRBJ2-7, with 10 positions matching TRBD1. The CDR3 totals 14 residues. Germline-derived CDR1 and CDR2 are MNHNS and SASEGT. V lost 6 bases, J lost 3 bases, and 5 bases stayed unmatched. CDR3 amino acids: CASRHRDRGYEQYF. In DNA form, the CDR3 reads TGTGCCAGCAGGCACCGGGACAGGGGCTACGAGCAGTACTTC.

The chain recombines TRBV19 with TRBJ1-5; the D gene is possibly TRBD1 (5 bases). With 6 bases removed from V and 8 bases from J, the gap between germline ends came to 11 bases. This CDR3 has 12 amino acids. CDR1 and CDR2 (germline): LNHDA, SQIVND (reference sequence). CDR3 nucleotides: TGTGCCAGTAGCGGTCAGGGCAAGCCCCAGCATTTT. Protein: CASSGQGKPQHF.

There are a few counts of this clone. Here the CDR3 DNA reads TGTGCCAGCAGGATCGACAGGGGAAACTCACCCCTCCACTTT. Its protein is CASRIDRGNSPLHF. The chain recombines TRBV27 with TRBJ1-6; 8 bases map to TRBD1. Trimming at V came to 6 bases and at J to 10 bases, leaving 8 bases not matched to a gene. This CDR3 contains 14 residues. Germline V gene sequence: CDR1 MNHEY, CDR2 SMNVEV (reference sequence).

The chain joins TRBV2 to TRBJ2-7; D is uncertain. CDR3 size: 12 residues. The V gene lost 2 bases and the J gene lost 1 base, with 3 bases spanning the gap. Germline-derived CDR1 and CDR2 are SNHLY and FYNNEI. The CDR3 reads CASSEQSYEQYF. CDR3 nucleotides: TGTGCCAGCAGTGAACAATCCTACGAGCAGTACTTC.

The chain has TRBV5-1 and TRBJ2-5; 10 bases fit TRBD2. This CDR3 has 17 amino acids. V lost 4 bases and J lost 4; bases outside the gene matches: 13. CDR1 is SGHRS and CDR2 is YFSETQ in the germline V gene. The CDR3, as DNA: TGCGCCAGCAGCCCTTTCATGGCTAGCGGGGGTGGAGAGACCCAGTACTTC. Translating it yields CASSPFMASGGGETQYF. Complete variable domain (other parts from reference TRBV5-1 and TRBJ2-5): KAGVTQTPRYLIKTRGQQVTLSCSPISGHRSVSWYQQTPGQGLQFLFEYFSETQRNKGNFPGRFSGRQFSNSRSEMNVSTLELGDSALYLCASSPFMASGGGETQYFGPGTRLLVL.

Details on this clone: One junction end does not reproduce the germline sequence, and a read error may be involved. The chain links TRBV20-1 to TRBJ1-1; D possibly corresponds to TRBD1 (5 bases). This CDR3 is built from 10 residues. Per the germline V gene, CDR1 is DFQATT and CDR2 is SNEGSKA (reference sequence). For the CDR3, the DNA is TGCAGTGCTAGGGACACCGAAGCTTTCTTT. It specifies CSARDTEAFF.

This clone has just one count. CDR3 coding DNA: TGTGCCAGCTCGTATTCTAGCGGGGGAGGTTACGAGCAGTACTTC. The encoded protein is CASSYSSGGGYEQYF. The chain employs TRBV6-1 and TRBJ2-7, with 10 bases lining up with TRBD2. The CDR3 spans 15 residues. CDR1 MNHNS and CDR2 SASEGT come from the germline V gene. Unmatched junction bases numbered 11, after V lost 8 bases and J lost 4 bases.

The chain employs TRBV14 and TRBJ2-7; the D is unclear. Trimming cost V 4 bases and J 6 bases, with 7 bases left between them. Germline V gene sequence: CDR1 SGHDN, CDR2 FVKESK. This CDR3 contains 11 residues. The CDR3, as DNA: TGTGCCAGCAGCCCAGGTCGCGAGCAGTACTTC. Its translation: CASSPGREQYF. The full variable domain, with the rest looked up from reference TRBV14 and TRBJ2-7, is EAGVTQFPSHSVIEKGQTVTLRCDPISGHDNLYWYRRVMGKEIKFLLHFVKESKQDESGMPNNRFLAERTGGTYSTLKVQPAELEDSGVYFCASSPGREQYFGPGTRLTVT.

The rearrangement links TRBV7-8 to TRBJ2-7, with a possible D match to TRBD2 (6 bases). The CDR3 loop spans 16 amino acids. CDR1 is SGHVS and CDR2 is FQNEAQ in the germline V gene. V shed 7 bases and J shed 9 bases, with 28 bases lying between them. The CDR3 DNA reads TGTGCCAGCACCAACCGATGGGAGGCCGATACGGGTTGGCAGTACTTC. Amino acid sequence: CASTNRWEADTGWQYF.

The V and J genes are TRBV5-1 and TRBJ2-7; D remains ambiguous. The CDR3 is 12 amino acids. Per germline, CDR1 SGHRS and CDR2 YFSETQ. Trimming left V 4 bases short and J 1 base short, with 6 bases between. CDR3 protein: CASSPNSYEQYF. CDR3 bases: TGCGCCAGCAGCCCCAATTCCTACGAGCAGTACTTC.

The CDR3 here is CASSLRQGGGANEKLFF. The CDR3 DNA reads as TGTGCCAGCAGTTTACGGCAGGGGGGTGGTGCTAATGAAAAACTGTTTTTT. This chain joins TRBV28 and TRBJ1-4, with TRBD1 matching over 7 bases. V shed 2 bases and J 3 bases; nucleotides not matched to a gene: 9. Germline CDR1 reads MDHEN; CDR2 reads SYDVKM. The CDR3 is 17 amino acids.